The sequence of this T cell receptor beta chain was determined in a study of early T cells in non-severe SARS-CoV-2 infection. The study, taken as a whole, reports: VDJdb matching favored anti-spike CD8 responses, missing private and CD4 specificities.

Unique molecular identifiers (one per individual cDNA molecule) were attached. TCRdb used MiXCR to reprocess the 5' RACE reads, holding one entry per CDR3 protein. Of around 70,000 distinct CDR3 sequences listed, 12% are singletons. V was cut by 3 bases and J by 2 bases, with 17 bases left in between. CDR1 KGHSH and CDR2 LQKENI come from the germline V gene. The CDR3 sequence is 16 residues long. This clonotype has just a few counts. Its antigen is undetermined. This TCR came from an adult who was a healthcare worker with PCR-confirmed SARS-CoV-2 infection or an uninfected control (not recorded which). The chain recombines TRBV18 with TRBJ2-7, with D possibly being TRBD1 (8 bases). What was sequenced was whole blood. The CDR3 DNA reads as TGTGCCAGCTCACCCGGACAGGGAGGGCCCCCCTACGAGCAGTACTTC. Encoded protein: CASSPGQGGPPYEQYF.